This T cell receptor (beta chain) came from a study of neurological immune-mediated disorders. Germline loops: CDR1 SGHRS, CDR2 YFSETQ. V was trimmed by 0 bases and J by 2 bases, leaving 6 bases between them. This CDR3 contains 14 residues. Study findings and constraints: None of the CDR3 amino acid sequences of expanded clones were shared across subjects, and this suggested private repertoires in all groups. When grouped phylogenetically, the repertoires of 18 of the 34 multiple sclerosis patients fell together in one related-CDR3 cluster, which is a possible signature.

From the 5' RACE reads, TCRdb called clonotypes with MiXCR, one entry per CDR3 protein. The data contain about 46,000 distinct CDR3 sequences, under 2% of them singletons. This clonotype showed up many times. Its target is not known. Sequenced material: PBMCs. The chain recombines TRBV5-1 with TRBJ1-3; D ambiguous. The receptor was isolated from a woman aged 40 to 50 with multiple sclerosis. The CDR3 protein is CASSLEPAGNTIYF. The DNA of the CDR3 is TGCGCCAGCAGCTTGGAACCGGCTGGAAACACCATATATTTT.